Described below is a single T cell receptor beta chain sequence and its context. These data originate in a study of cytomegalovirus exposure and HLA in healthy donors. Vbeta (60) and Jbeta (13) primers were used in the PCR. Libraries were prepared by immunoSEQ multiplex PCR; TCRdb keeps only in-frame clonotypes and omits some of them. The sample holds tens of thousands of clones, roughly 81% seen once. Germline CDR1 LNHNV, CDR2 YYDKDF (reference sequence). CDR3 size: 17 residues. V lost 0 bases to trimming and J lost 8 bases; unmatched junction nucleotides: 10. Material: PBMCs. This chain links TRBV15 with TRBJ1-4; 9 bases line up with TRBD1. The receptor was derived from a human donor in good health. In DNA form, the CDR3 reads TGTGCCACCAGCAGAGAAATCTTGACAGGGGGACGAGAAAAACTGTTTTTT. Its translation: CATSREILTGGREKLFF.